This TCR beta chain was recorded in a study of molecular identifiers for immune sequencing clone quantification. Study observations and caveats: Barcodes shared by identical TCR molecules could lead to underestimated sizes of highly expanded clones. Under 1% of molecules in naive cells, but over 97% of effector molecules, belonged to clones above 20 RNA copies. Single-cell amounts of spiked Jurkat TCR RNA were reportedly detectable among roughly 950,000 naive cells.

Previously published methods and listed TCR primers were used for the bulk TCR libraries. TCRdb reprocessed the PCR reads via MiXCR and lists one record per CDR3 protein. The sample holds about 320,000 distinct CDR3 sequences, about 20% seen once. This clonotype was found once. What it binds is not known. A much larger clone sits a single nucleotide away, making a read error possible. The clonotype was recovered from a human donor in good health. Some libraries in this study had Jurkat cell RNA spiked in. The sample taken for sequencing was naive CD8+ T cells from blood, with Jurkat cell RNA spiked in. Stated subset: FACS-sorted CD8+CD4-CCR7+CD45RA+ naive T cells.

CDR3 in amino acids: CATSDYGGKWANEQYF. CDR3 DNA sequence: TGTGCCACCAGTGATTACGGCGGGAAGTGGGCTAATGAGCAGTACTTC. The chain employs TRBV24-1 and TRBJ2-7, with D tentatively TRBD2 (6 bases). This CDR3 spans 16 amino acids. Germline CDR1 is KGHDR and CDR2 is SFDVKD. V was trimmed by 2 bases and J by 7 bases, leaving 20 bases between them.